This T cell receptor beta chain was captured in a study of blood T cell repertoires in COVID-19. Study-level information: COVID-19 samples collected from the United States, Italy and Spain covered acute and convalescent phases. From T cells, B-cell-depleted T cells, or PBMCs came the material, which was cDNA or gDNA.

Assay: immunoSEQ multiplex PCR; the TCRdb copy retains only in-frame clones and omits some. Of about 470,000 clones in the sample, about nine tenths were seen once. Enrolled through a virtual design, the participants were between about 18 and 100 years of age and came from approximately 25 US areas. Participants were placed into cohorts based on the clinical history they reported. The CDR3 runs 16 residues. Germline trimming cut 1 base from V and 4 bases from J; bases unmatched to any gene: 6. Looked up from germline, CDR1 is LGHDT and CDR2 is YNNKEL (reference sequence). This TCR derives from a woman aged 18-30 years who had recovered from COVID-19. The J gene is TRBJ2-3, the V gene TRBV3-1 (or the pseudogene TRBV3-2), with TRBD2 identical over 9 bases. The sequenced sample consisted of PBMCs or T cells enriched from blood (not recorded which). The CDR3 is CASSQARAGGADTQYF. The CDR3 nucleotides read TGTGCCAGCAGCCAAGCGAGAGCGGGGGGAGCAGATACGCAGTATTTT.